The entry below gives a single T cell receptor beta chain sequence along with its context. Antigen specificity is unknown. This entry is derived from a study of T cell repertoires in cytomegalovirus infection. Overall study findings and caveats: Cumulative public TCR beta family frequency identified CMV carriers with the relevant HLA.

A single record per CDR3 protein comes from TCRdb applying MiXCR to the reads. In the table there are approximately 500,000 distinct CDR3 sequences, approximately 15% of which are singletons. Trimming took 4 bases from V and 3 from J; bases not matched to a gene: 6. The CDR3 length is 15 residues. The V gene's germline CDR1 is SGDLS and CDR2 YYNGEE. This clonotype was obtained from a human donor in good health (CMV status not recorded). Some clones in this sample may be carry-over from other donors' samples. The sample comprised CD8+ T cells from PBMCs. The genes are TRBV9 and TRBJ2-1; 8 nucleotides agree with TRBD2. Here the CDR3 reads CASSLGGAHYNEQFF. CDR3 DNA: TGTGCCAGCAGCCTCGGGGGGGCCCACTACAATGAGCAGTTCTTC.